The rows below give T cell receptor beta chains drawn from one sample of a study of T-cell memory formation after mild COVID-19. TCRdb re-derived calls from the 5' RACE reads in MiXCR, one entry per CDR3 protein. The table lists 560,000 or so distinct CDR3 sequences, around a sixth of them singletons. Sample: PBMCs or a T cell subset sorted from them (not recorded which). The receptor source for this set is an adult woman who had mild COVID-19 (a few samples of this study predate the infection). Cell type and time point are not known. The CDR3 runs from the conserved cysteine through the conserved F or W. The order of the fields is J gene, V gene, D gene, clone size, CDR3 DNA, CDR3 protein. D genes are given only for firm matches. Clone sizes are given selectively: once, few, many, or a class where the clone is expanded.

TRBJ2-3 TRBV11-2 . . TGTGCCAGCAGCCCTGGGGTGGTAGTAGGTACGCAGTATTTT CASSPGVVVGTQYF
TRBJ2-2 TRBV7-8 TRBD2 many TGTGCCAGCAGCTTAGGTGCGGGGGGAAACACCGGGGAGCTGTTTTTT CASSLGAGGNTGELFF
TRBJ1-1 TRBV24-1 TRBD1 . TGTGCCACCAGTCAGGGGGGGGAGGGACTTCGGAACACTGAAGCTTTCTTT CATSQGGEGLRNTEAFF
TRBJ2-7 TRBV28 . few TGTGCCAGCCATACAACCGGGACGGCTTCCTACGAGCAGTACTTC CASHTTGTASYEQYF
TRBJ1-3 TRBV4-2 TRBD1 . TGTGCCAGCAGCCAAGAAGGACAGGGCTACTCTGGAAACACCATATATTTT CASSQEGQGYSGNTIYF
TRBJ2-5 TRBV7-9 TRBD1 few TGTGCCAGCAGCCCCTCAGGGACAGCTGGCGAGACCCAGTACTTC CASSPSGTAGETQYF
TRBJ2-1 TRBV20-1 . . TGCAGTGCTAGAGATCCCCAGCCGAATGAGCAGTTCTTC CSARDPQPNEQFF
TRBJ2-7 TRBV7-9 . few TGTGCCAGCAGTCTCGCAGGGACACCATCCTCCTACGAGCAGTACTTC CASSLAGTPSSYEQYF
TRBJ2-3 TRBV24-1 . . TGTGCCACCAGTGATCCAGGAGCCACAGATACGCAGTATTTT CATSDPGATDTQYF
TRBJ2-2 TRBV7-9 . few TGTGCCAGCAGCCAAACGAATGCCGGGGAGCTGTTTTTT CASSQTNAGELFF
TRBJ1-5 TRBV9 . . TGTGCCAGCAGCGTAGGCGGTGAGCCCCAGCATTTT CASSVGGEPQHF
TRBJ2-1 TRBV7-8 . . TGTGCCAGCAGCTACGTTCCGGGTTGGGTAGCAGGTTACAATGAGCAGTTCTTC CASSYVPGWVAGYNEQFF
TRBJ2-6 TRBV5-1 . few TGCGCCAGCAGCTCAGAGGGGGGAGCCGGGGCCAACGTCCTGACTTTC CASSSEGGAGANVLTF
TRBJ2-2 TRBV30 TRBD2 . TGTGCCTGGGATAGACTAGCGGGAGGGGTCGGGGAGCTGTTTTTT CAWDRLAGGVGELFF
TRBJ1-2 TRBV4-1 . . TGCGCCAGCAGCCACAACTATGGCTACACCTTC CASSHNYGYTF
TRBJ1-1 TRBV29-1 . few TGCAGCGGAACAGAGAACACTGAAGCTTTCTTT CSGTENTEAFF
TRBJ2-7 TRBV7-7 . . TGTGCCAGCAGCATCGGGCCACACTACGAGCAGTACTTC CASSIGPHYEQYF
TRBJ2-5 TRBV6-6 TRBD1 few TGTGCCAGCAGTTCCCAAACAGGGGGCAAAGAGACCCAGTACTTC CASSSQTGGKETQYF
TRBJ1-2 TRBV10-1 . few TGCGCCAGCAGTGACTTTTGGGCCGAGGACTATGGCTACACCTTC CASSDFWAEDYGYTF
TRBJ1-1 TRBV5-1 . . TGCGCCAGCAGCTCTTGGGGGGCCTACACTGAAGCTTTCTTT CASSSWGAYTEAFF
TRBJ1-2 TRBV5-1 TRBD1 . TGCGCCAGCAGCCCAGCCCAGGGGGTAGGGGATGGCTACACCTTC CASSPAQGVGDGYTF
TRBJ1-1 TRBV3-1 . . TGTGCCAGCAGCCGGGGCCATGGCACTGAAGCTTTCTTT CASSRGHGTEAFF